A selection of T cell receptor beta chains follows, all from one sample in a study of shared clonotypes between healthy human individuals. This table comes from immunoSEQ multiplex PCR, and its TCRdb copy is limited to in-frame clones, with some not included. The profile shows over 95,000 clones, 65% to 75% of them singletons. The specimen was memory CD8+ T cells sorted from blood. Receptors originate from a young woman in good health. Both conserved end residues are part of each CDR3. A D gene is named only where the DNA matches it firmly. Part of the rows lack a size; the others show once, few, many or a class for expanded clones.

CDR3 DNA: TGTGCCAGCAGCTTGGGGGACAGGGGGTCCTACGAGCAGTACTTC; CDR3 protein: CASSLGDRGSYEQYF; clone size: few; D gene: TRBD1; V gene: TRBV14; J gene: TRBJ2-7
CDR3 DNA: TGTGCCAGCAGCCAAGCCCTAGGATTCTCCTACAATGAGCAGTTCTTC; CDR3 protein: CASSQALGFSYNEQFF; clone size: -; D gene: -; V gene: TRBV4-2; J gene: TRBJ2-1
CDR3 DNA: TGTGCCAGCAGCTTATTCCTAGCGGGATACGAGCAGTACTTC; CDR3 protein: CASSLFLAGYEQYF; clone size: -; D gene: TRBD2; V gene: TRBV7-2; J gene: TRBJ2-7
CDR3 DNA: TGTGCCAGCAGCTTTACAGGGAAAACTGAAGCTTTCTTT; CDR3 protein: CASSFTGKTEAFF; clone size: -; D gene: -; V gene: TRBV5-5; J gene: TRBJ1-1
CDR3 DNA: TGTGCCAGCAGCTTAGTCTGGATTGGTTCCAGCAATCAGCCCCAGCATTTT; CDR3 protein: CASSLVWIGSSNQPQHF; clone size: few; D gene: -; V gene: TRBV7-2; J gene: TRBJ1-5
CDR3 DNA: TGTGCCAGCAGTCCCCACAGGGGTCTGGCCTATAGCAATCAGCCCCAGCATTTT; CDR3 protein: CASSPHRGLAYSNQPQHF; clone size: -; D gene: TRBD1; V gene: TRBV27; J gene: TRBJ1-5
CDR3 DNA: TGTGCCAGCAGTTTGGGACAGTCCTACAATGAGCAGTTCTTC; CDR3 protein: CASSLGQSYNEQFF; clone size: -; D gene: TRBD1; V gene: TRBV27; J gene: TRBJ2-1
CDR3 DNA: TGCGCCAGCAGCTTGGGGGACATTCCCAATGGTGAGCAGTTCTTC; CDR3 protein: CASSLGDIPNGEQFF; clone size: -; D gene: -; V gene: TRBV5-1; J gene: TRBJ2-1
CDR3 DNA: TGTGCCAGCAGTTTACGGGGGTATGAGCAGCAGTACTTC; CDR3 protein: CASSLRGYEQQYF; clone size: -; D gene: -; V gene: TRBV28; J gene: TRBJ2-5
CDR3 DNA: TGTGCCAGCAGCCCTAGACAGGACTACTCTGGAAACACCATATATTTT; CDR3 protein: CASSPRQDYSGNTIYF; clone size: -; D gene: -; V gene: TRBV7-9; J gene: TRBJ1-3
CDR3 DNA: TGTGCCAGCAGTGACTCTGCGGGAGGAGTCACAGATACGCAGTATTTT; CDR3 protein: CASSDSAGGVTDTQYF; clone size: few; D gene: TRBD2; V gene: TRBV6-4; J gene: TRBJ2-3
CDR3 DNA: TGTGCCAGCAGCCCACTGCCAGCGAACACTGAAGCTTTCTTT; CDR3 protein: CASSPLPANTEAFF; clone size: -; D gene: -; V gene: TRBV13; J gene: TRBJ1-1
CDR3 DNA: TGTGCCAGCTCACCACCTGTGTATTCTGGAAACACCATATATTTT; CDR3 protein: CASSPPVYSGNTIYF; clone size: -; D gene: -; V gene: TRBV18; J gene: TRBJ1-3
CDR3 DNA: TGTGCCAGCAGTAGGACGGGAAGCTCTGGGGCCAACGTCCTGACTTTC; CDR3 protein: CASSRTGSSGANVLTF; clone size: -; D gene: -; V gene: TRBV6-4; J gene: TRBJ2-6
CDR3 DNA: TGTGCCAGCAGTTTGGGGCGTTCTAATGAAAAACTGTTTTTT; CDR3 protein: CASSLGRSNEKLFF; clone size: -; D gene: -; V gene: TRBV28; J gene: TRBJ1-4
CDR3 DNA: TGTGCCAGCAGCCCGAGGGGTAGCGGGTCTTACAATGAGCAGTTCTTC; CDR3 protein: CASSPRGSGSYNEQFF; clone size: -; D gene: TRBD2; V gene: TRBV7-7; J gene: TRBJ2-1
CDR3 DNA: TGTGCCAGCAGTCCGGACCCCGGGACATCTACGACGGACGAGCAGTACTTC; CDR3 protein: CASSPDPGTSTTDEQYF; clone size: -; D gene: -; V gene: TRBV25-1; J gene: TRBJ2-7
CDR3 DNA: TGTGCCAGCGTGGACAGGGGGCGGACAGATACGCAGTATTTT; CDR3 protein: CASVDRGRTDTQYF; clone size: -; D gene: TRBD1; V gene: TRBV6-1; J gene: TRBJ2-3
CDR3 DNA: TGTGCCAGCACTCCTAGGGAACAGGGAAGCTACGAGCAGTACTTC; CDR3 protein: CASTPREQGSYEQYF; clone size: -; D gene: -; V gene: TRBV27; J gene: TRBJ2-7
CDR3 DNA: TGTGCCAGTTCTCCGGGACCGACGAACACCGGGGAGCTGTTTTTT; CDR3 protein: CASSPGPTNTGELFF; clone size: -; D gene: -; V gene: TRBV28; J gene: TRBJ2-2
CDR3 DNA: TGCAGCGTTGTCGGACCGGGACGGGGCTACACCTTC; CDR3 protein: CSVVGPGRGYTF; clone size: -; D gene: -; V gene: TRBV29-1; J gene: TRBJ1-2
CDR3 DNA: TGTGCCAGCAGTGGGTGGATAGCGGGAGGGCCTAAAGAGACCCAGTACTTC; CDR3 protein: CASSGWIAGGPKETQYF; clone size: -; D gene: TRBD2; V gene: TRBV25-1; J gene: TRBJ2-5
CDR3 DNA: TGTGCCAGCAGTCACCTCTCACCGGGACAATCGAACACTGAAGCTTTCTTT; CDR3 protein: CASSHLSPGQSNTEAFF; clone size: -; D gene: -; V gene: TRBV7-9; J gene: TRBJ1-1
CDR3 DNA: TGTGCCAGCAGTTTATCCCCGTTCCAGGGTGGCAACGAGCAGTACTTC; CDR3 protein: CASSLSPFQGGNEQYF; clone size: -; D gene: -; V gene: TRBV27; J gene: TRBJ2-7
CDR3 DNA: TGTGCCAGCAGCCAAGATACGGGGTCTGGGGCCAACGTCCTGACTTTC; CDR3 protein: CASSQDTGSGANVLTF; clone size: -; D gene: -; V gene: TRBV4-2; J gene: TRBJ2-6
CDR3 DNA: TGTGCCAGCAGCTTGGAGCGAACTAGCGGGAGGAGCGTCGGGGAGCTGTTTTTT; CDR3 protein: CASSLERTSGRSVGELFF; clone size: -; D gene: TRBD2; V gene: TRBV5-6; J gene: TRBJ2-2
CDR3 DNA: TGTGCCAGCAGTGAGGACCCTAGTAGCAATCAGCCCCAGCATTTT; CDR3 protein: CASSEDPSSNQPQHF; clone size: many; D gene: -; V gene: TRBV6-4; J gene: TRBJ1-5
CDR3 DNA: TGTGCCATCGGAGGGGGCCCCGGAGGCTCCTACGAGCAGTACTTC; CDR3 protein: CAIGGGPGGSYEQYF; clone size: -; D gene: -; V gene: TRBV6-1; J gene: TRBJ2-7
CDR3 DNA: TGTGCCAGCAGGATTACCGATGGCTACACCTTC; CDR3 protein: CASRITDGYTF; clone size: -; D gene: -; V gene: TRBV7-9; J gene: TRBJ1-2
CDR3 DNA: TGCGCCAGCAGCCAAGAGGGACTGTCCTACGAGCAGTACTTC; CDR3 protein: CASSQEGLSYEQYF; clone size: -; D gene: -; V gene: TRBV4-1; J gene: TRBJ2-7
CDR3 DNA: TGTGCCAGCAGTTTAGAACAGGGTGGAGACAATGAGCAGTTCTTC; CDR3 protein: CASSLEQGGDNEQFF; clone size: -; D gene: -; V gene: TRBV27; J gene: TRBJ2-1
CDR3 DNA: TGTGCCAGCAGCCCAGGGCTGGGGGACTACAATGAGCAGTTCTTC; CDR3 protein: CASSPGLGDYNEQFF; clone size: -; D gene: -; V gene: TRBV5-6; J gene: TRBJ2-1
CDR3 DNA: TGTGCCAGCAGTTTCCTAGGGAGGAACCACGAGCAGTACTTC; CDR3 protein: CASSFLGRNHEQYF; clone size: -; D gene: -; V gene: TRBV28; J gene: TRBJ2-7
CDR3 DNA: TGCGCCAGCAGCTTGGACAGTACCTACAATGAGCAGTTCTTC; CDR3 protein: CASSLDSTYNEQFF; clone size: few; D gene: -; V gene: TRBV5-1; J gene: TRBJ2-1
CDR3 DNA: TGTGCCAGCTTGTGGCAGGGATCATCTGAAGCTTTCTTT; CDR3 protein: CASLWQGSSEAFF; clone size: -; D gene: -; V gene: TRBV18; J gene: TRBJ1-1
CDR3 DNA: TGTGCCAGCAGCGTCGGGACTAGCGTCCACTCTGGGGCCAACGTCCTGACTTTC; CDR3 protein: CASSVGTSVHSGANVLTF; clone size: -; D gene: TRBD2; V gene: TRBV5-5; J gene: TRBJ2-6
CDR3 DNA: TGTGCCAGCAGTGTTCCCATGGGACAGGGGGCGTACAATGAGCAGTTCTTC; CDR3 protein: CASSVPMGQGAYNEQFF; clone size: few; D gene: TRBD1; V gene: TRBV6-1; J gene: TRBJ2-1
CDR3 DNA: TGTGCCAGCAGCAAAGAGGGAGCTTCCTACGAGCAGTACTTC; CDR3 protein: CASSKEGASYEQYF; clone size: -; D gene: -; V gene: TRBV21-1; J gene: TRBJ2-7
CDR3 DNA: TGTGCCAGCAGCTTAAAGGGGAACACCGGGGAGCTGTTTTTT; CDR3 protein: CASSLKGNTGELFF; clone size: many; D gene: -; V gene: TRBV11-3; J gene: TRBJ2-2
CDR3 DNA: TGTGCCAGCAGCTACCGTCTCGGGGGGAGGTCGGAGACCCAGTACTTC; CDR3 protein: CASSYRLGGRSETQYF; clone size: -; D gene: TRBD2; V gene: TRBV7-9; J gene: TRBJ2-5
CDR3 DNA: TGTGCCAGCAGCTTAGGTGGACAGGGGGCCCACGAGCAGTACTTC; CDR3 protein: CASSLGGQGAHEQYF; clone size: few; D gene: TRBD1; V gene: TRBV11-1; J gene: TRBJ2-7
CDR3 DNA: TGTGCCAGCAGTGACTCAGGGACTAGCGAGTCCTACAATGAGCAGTTCTTC; CDR3 protein: CASSDSGTSESYNEQFF; clone size: -; D gene: TRBD2; V gene: TRBV6-4; J gene: TRBJ2-1
CDR3 DNA: TGTGCCAGCAGTGCTAGCGGGAGTTCTGATGAGCAGTTCTTC; CDR3 protein: CASSASGSSDEQFF; clone size: -; D gene: TRBD2; V gene: TRBV6-4; J gene: TRBJ2-1
CDR3 DNA: TGTGCCAGCAGGGCAGGGACTAAATACGAGCAGTACTTC; CDR3 protein: CASRAGTKYEQYF; clone size: -; D gene: TRBD2; V gene: TRBV7-9; J gene: TRBJ2-7
CDR3 DNA: TGTGCCAGCAGTTTAAGATTGACATCCCAAGAGACCCAGTACTTC; CDR3 protein: CASSLRLTSQETQYF; clone size: few; D gene: -; V gene: TRBV28; J gene: TRBJ2-5
CDR3 DNA: TGTGCCAGCAGCTGGGGGCGGGAGTTGGTCACAGATACGCAGTATTTT; CDR3 protein: CASSWGRELVTDTQYF; clone size: once; D gene: -; V gene: TRBV5-8; J gene: TRBJ2-3
CDR3 DNA: TGTGCCAGCAGCTTCATGGACACTGAAGCTTTCTTT; CDR3 protein: CASSFMDTEAFF; clone size: few; D gene: -; V gene: TRBV5-3; J gene: TRBJ1-1
CDR3 DNA: TGTGCCATCAGTGAGTCGGATCGGATACAGAACACTGAAGCTTTCTTT; CDR3 protein: CAISESDRIQNTEAFF; clone size: -; D gene: -; V gene: TRBV10-3; J gene: TRBJ1-1
CDR3 DNA: TGTGCGAGCATGGCTGGGTGGGGATCGGGGAGGAGCAATCAGCCCCAGCATTTT; CDR3 protein: CASMAGWGSGRSNQPQHF; clone size: -; D gene: -; V gene: TRBV28; J gene: TRBJ1-5
CDR3 DNA: TGTGCCTGGAGTCCTGGGGGTCATTTCTCCGACCCTCCTGGGTCACCCCTCCACTTT; CDR3 protein: CAWSPGGHFSDPPGSPLHF; clone size: -; D gene: -; V gene: TRBV30; J gene: TRBJ1-6
CDR3 DNA: TGTGCCAGCAGCGCTCCCTCTCTCGGAAAGACCTATGGCTACACCTTC; CDR3 protein: CASSAPSLGKTYGYTF; clone size: -; D gene: -; V gene: TRBV11-3; J gene: TRBJ1-2
CDR3 DNA: TGTGCCAGTCTCACACCATACTCCTACAATGAGCAGTTCTTC; CDR3 protein: CASLTPYSYNEQFF; clone size: -; D gene: -; V gene: TRBV28; J gene: TRBJ2-1
CDR3 DNA: TGTGCCAGTAGTATCTCCCCCGGCGGCAATGAGCAGTTCTTC; CDR3 protein: CASSISPGGNEQFF; clone size: -; D gene: -; V gene: TRBV19; J gene: TRBJ2-1
CDR3 DNA: TGTGCCAGCAGCTTCACCGGGACTGCCTTGGATGAGCAGTTCTTC; CDR3 protein: CASSFTGTALDEQFF; clone size: -; D gene: -; V gene: TRBV9; J gene: TRBJ2-1
CDR3 DNA: TGTGCCACCAGCAGAGATATCGGGGATAGAGATGGCTACACCTTC; CDR3 protein: CATSRDIGDRDGYTF; clone size: -; D gene: -; V gene: TRBV15; J gene: TRBJ1-2
CDR3 DNA: TGTGCCAGCAGCGCTTCGCGCGGGGTCGCCTACGAGCAGTACTTC; CDR3 protein: CASSASRGVAYEQYF; clone size: -; D gene: -; V gene: TRBV7-8; J gene: TRBJ2-7
CDR3 DNA: TGTGCCTGGAGTGACCTCACAGATACGCAGTATTTT; CDR3 protein: CAWSDLTDTQYF; clone size: -; D gene: -; V gene: TRBV30; J gene: TRBJ2-3
CDR3 DNA: TGTGCCAGCAGCTTATGGGCTATGGGGGAAAAACTGTTTTTT; CDR3 protein: CASSLWAMGEKLFF; clone size: many; D gene: -; V gene: TRBV7-8; J gene: TRBJ1-4
CDR3 DNA: TGTGCCAGCAGTCCCAAGGGGGCAGGGTCGAACACCGGGGAGCTGTTTTTT; CDR3 protein: CASSPKGAGSNTGELFF; clone size: -; D gene: TRBD1; V gene: TRBV7-9; J gene: TRBJ2-2